These 32 T cell receptor beta chains share one sample of origin, sequenced in a study of cytomegalovirus exposure and HLA in healthy donors. PCR was performed using 60 Vbeta and 13 Jbeta primers. Sequencing used immunoSEQ multiplex PCR; TCRdb keeps in-frame clones, though not all of them. The table lists tens of thousands of clones, roughly four fifths of them singletons. What was sequenced was PBMCs. Every receptor here comes from a woman aged 25 to 45 in good health and CMV-seropositive.

This clone was found once. This chain uses TRBV2 with TRBJ2-7; perhaps TRBD2 as D (6 bases). Trimming took off 7 bases at V and 3 bases at J, with 13 bases between the two ends. This CDR3 is 13 amino acids long. Germline lookup yields CDR1 SNHLY and CDR2 FYNNEI. CDR3 nucleotide sequence: TGTGCCAGCATACGGGAGTGGGGCTACGAGCAGTACTTC. Translated: CASIREWGYEQYF.

The CDR3 reads CASTRSSTDTQYF. In DNA form, the CDR3 reads TGTGCCAGCACGCGTAGTAGCACAGATACGCAGTATTTT. V gene TRBV2 combines with J gene TRBJ2-3; D uncertain. In germline, CDR1 is SNHLY, CDR2 FYNNEI. The V and J ends lost 7 bases and 0 bases respectively, with 8 bases between them. There are 13 residues in the CDR3.

The rearrangement links TRBV11-2 to TRBJ2-1; 8 bases fit TRBD2. J gave up 5 bases and V 5 bases, and 5 bases lay outside the gene matches. Germline V gene data show CDR1 as SGHAT and CDR2 as FQNNGV. This CDR3 spans 14 amino acids. CDR3 residues: CASSPGGNNNEQFF. DNA of the CDR3: TGTGCCAGCAGCCCGGGGGGGAATAACAATGAGCAGTTCTTC.

The gene calls are TRBV7-3 and TRBJ2-3; unclear D gene. Trimming removed 4 bases from V and 6 bases from J, with 8 bases in between. CDR1 is SGHTA, CDR2 FQGTGA, per germline. This CDR3 spans 12 amino acids. CDR3 in DNA: TGTGCCAGCAGCTCTAGTTTGGATACGCAGTATTTT. As protein: CASSSSLDTQYF. The full variable domain, its missing parts supplied by reference TRBV7-3 and TRBJ2-3, is GAGVSQTPSNKVTEKGKYVELRCDPISGHTALYWYRQSLGQGPEFLIYFQGTGAADDSGLPNDRFFAVRPEGSVSTLKIQRTERGDSAVYLCASSSSLDTQYFGPGTRLTVL.

V is TRBV10-2 and J is TRBJ2-7, with D perhaps matching TRBD2 (5 bases). This CDR3 region has 17 residues. Per the germline V gene, CDR1 is WSHSY and CDR2 is SAAADI. V shed 6 bases and J shed 1 base, with 22 bases lying between them. CDR3 bases: TGCGCCAGCAGCACCCAACTAGTCGCACCGGTTTCCTACGAGCAGTACTTC. This gives the protein CASSTQLVAPVSYEQYF.

The V and J genes are TRBV10-3 and TRBJ2-5; D may be TRBD1 (5 bases). TRBJ2-7 matches the DNA end more closely, so the J call is doubtful. Germline loops: CDR1 ENHRY, CDR2 SYGVKD. This CDR3 spans 14 amino acids. DNA of the CDR3: TGTGCCATCAGTGATCCTGGACATTCCTACGAGCAGTACTTC. Its translation: CAISDPGHSYEQYF.

The gene calls are TRBV7-9 and TRBJ2-5; possibly TRBD1 for D (6 bases). Trimming stripped 5 bases from V and 2 bases from J, with 15 bases between. The germline gives CDR1 SEHNR, CDR2 FQNEAQ (reference sequence). This CDR3 region has 15 residues. As DNA, the CDR3 is TGTGCCAGCAGCAGTCGGGGACATAAACAAGAGACCCAGTACTTC. Translating it yields CASSSRGHKQETQYF.

This chain connects TRBV18 to TRBJ2-2, with 10 bases fitting TRBD2. V shed 2 bases and J 0 bases; nucleotides not matched to a gene: 12. This CDR3 contains 20 residues. Germline loops: CDR1 KGHSH, CDR2 LQKENI. In DNA, the CDR3 is TGTGCCAGCTCACCATTATCCCGGACTAGCGGTTTAACGAACACCGGGGAGCTGTTTTTT. Translating gives CASSPLSRTSGLTNTGELFF.

The chain joins TRBV28 to TRBJ2-5, with TRBD2 identical over 8 bases. This CDR3 comprises 14 residues. The V gene end was trimmed by 2 bases and the J gene end by 5 bases; junction bases not matched to a gene: 4. From germline, CDR1 is MDHEN and CDR2 SYDVKM. The CDR3 coding sequence is TGTGCCAGCAGTTTACAGGCTAGCGGGGAGACCCAGTACTTC. Amino acid sequence: CASSLQASGETQYF.

V is TRBV5-1 and J is TRBJ2-7, with no clear D. The CDR3 loop spans 16 amino acids. Germline-derived CDR1 and CDR2 are SGHRS and YFSETQ. Trimming shortened V by 0 bases and J by 0 bases, and 13 bases separated the two germline ends. CDR3: CASSLGQDKFSYEQYF. The DNA for the CDR3 is TGCGCCAGCAGCTTGGGGCAGGATAAGTTCTCCTACGAGCAGTACTTC.

This clone was recorded once. The rearrangement links TRBV7-9 to TRBJ1-1, with a weak D call TRBD1 (6 bases). The V end lost 4 bases, the J end lost 5 bases, and 23 bases lay between the germline ends. CDR1 is SEHNR, CDR2 FQNEAQ, per germline (reference sequence). The CDR3 has 17 residues. CDR3 sequence (DNA): TGTGCCAGCAGCTCAGGGAGCGGTTGGGGGCGATTGACTGAAGCTTTCTTT. It translates to CASSSGSGWGRLTEAFF.

This chain links TRBV28 with TRBJ1-2, with D possibly TRBD1 on 5 matching bases. V was cut by 5 bases and J by 6 bases, with 16 bases left in between. The CDR3 length is 14 residues. Germline CDR1 and CDR2: MDHEN and SYDVKM. The CDR3 here is CASSTDGGRNGYTF. CDR3 nucleotide sequence: TGTGCCAGCAGTACTGACGGGGGAAGGAATGGCTACACCTTC.

This clone was counted only a few times. The V gene is TRBV7-9, the J gene TRBJ1-1, with 10 nucleotides matching TRBD1. V lost 5 bases to trimming and J lost 4 bases; unmatched junction nucleotides: 4. The CDR3 length is 14 residues. The germline CDR1 and CDR2 sequences are SEHNR and FQNEAQ (reference sequence). This CDR3 is CASSQDRGFTEAFF. CDR3 nucleotides: TGTGCCAGCAGCCAGGACAGGGGGTTCACTGAAGCTTTCTTT. The complete variable domain, with remaining parts taken from reference TRBV7-9 and TRBJ1-1, reads DTGVSQNPRHKITKRGQNVTFRCDPISEHNRLYWYRQTLGQGPEFLTYFQNEAQLEKSRLLSDRFSAERPKGSFSTLEIQRTEQGDSAMYLCASSQDRGFTEAFFGQGTRLTVV.

A word on this clone: An end of the junction does not agree with germline; a read error may underlie this. The rearrangement joins TRBV10-3 to TRBJ2-6; no definite D call. CDR1 is ENHRY, CDR2 SYGVKD, per germline. The CDR3 spans 16 residues. In DNA form, the CDR3 reads TGTGCCATCAGAGAGTGGCGGAACTCTGGGGCCAACGTCCTGACTTTC. It translates to CAIREWRNSGANVLTF.

This chain's CDR3 is CASSSSGTTTDTQYF. The CDR3 region has the DNA TGTGCCAGCAGCAGTAGCGGGACTACCACAGATACGCAGTATTTT. The chain carries TRBV9 and TRBJ2-3; the match to TRBD2 covers 8 bases. From germline, CDR1 is SGDLS and CDR2 YYNGEE. The trim removed 4 bases at V and 2 bases at J, leaving 6 bases unmatched. This CDR3 comprises 15 residues. Complete variable domain (other parts from reference TRBV9 and TRBJ2-3): DSGVTQTPKHLITATGQRVTLRCSPRSGDLSVYWYQQSLDQGLQFLIQYYNGEERAKGNILERFSAQQFPDLHSELNLSSLELGDSALYFCASSSSGTTTDTQYFGPGTRLTVL.

The V call is TRBV7-9, the J call TRBJ1-2, with 11 nucleotides matching TRBD1. Per the germline V gene, CDR1 is SEHNR and CDR2 is FQNEAQ (reference sequence). The J segment lost 8 bases and the V segment lost 5 bases, leaving 7 bases of the junction unmatched. This CDR3 is built from 14 residues. The CDR3 loop is CASSPGQGAGGYTF. The CDR3 region has the DNA TGTGCCAGCAGCCCCGGACAGGGGGCCGGAGGCTACACCTTC.

This clone was detected only once. This rearrangement joins TRBV27 to TRBJ2-7; possible D gene TRBD2, 6 bases. V lost 5 bases and J lost 6, with 17 bases in between. CDR1 and CDR2 (germline): MNHEY, SMNVEV (reference sequence). This CDR3 region has 14 residues. This CDR3 reads CASSPRREAAEQYF. CDR3 DNA sequence: TGTGCCAGCAGTCCTCGCAGGGAGGCGGCCGAGCAGTACTTC.

V is TRBV11-2 and J is TRBJ2-7, with 7 bases that match TRBD1. Trimming removed 4 bases from V and 6 bases from J; junction bases left unmatched: 6. From germline, CDR1 is SGHAT and CDR2 FQNNGV. The CDR3 has 13 amino acids. The CDR3 DNA sequence: TGTGCCAGCAGCTCACAGGGGAAGGGCGAGCAGTACTTC. Residues: CASSSQGKGEQYF.

With respect to this clone: At one end the junction does not follow the germline gene, possibly because of a read error. V usage is TRBV28 and J usage is TRBJ2-7; D may be TRBD1 (6 bases). This CDR3 comprises 15 residues. Germline V gene sequence: CDR1 MDHEN, CDR2 SYDVKM. CDR3 amino acids: CASSVLRDNSHEQYF. The CDR3, as DNA: TGTGCCAGCAGTGTGCTCCGGGACAACTCCCACGAGCAGTACTTC. Full variable domain (remainder filled in from reference TRBV28 and TRBJ2-7): DVKVTQSSRYLVKRTGEKVFLECVQDMDHENMFWYRQDPGLGLRLIYFSYDVKMKEKGDIPEGYSVSREKKERFSLILESASTNQTSMYLCASSVLRDNSHEQYFGPGTRLTVT.

The chain combines TRBV11-2 with TRBJ1-1; tentatively, D is TRBD1 (5 bases). The CDR3 is made up of 13 amino acids. The germline CDR1 and CDR2 sequences are SGHAT and FQNNGV. The germline V and J ends were trimmed by 1 base and 11 bases, with 14 bases remaining between them. CDR3 residues: CASSLATDFGAFF. CDR3 DNA: TGTGCCAGCAGCTTAGCGACAGATTTTGGCGCTTTCTTT.

The V call is TRBV27, the J call TRBJ2-6; 11 bases line up with TRBD2. CDR1 and CDR2 (germline): MNHEY, SMNVEV (reference sequence). CDR3 length: 18 residues. Unmatched junction bases numbered 6, after V lost 5 bases and J lost 0 bases. The CDR3 DNA sequence: TGTGCCAGCAGTCACCTAGCGGGAGGTTCCTCTGGGGCCAACGTCCTGACTTTC. This codes for CASSHLAGGSSGANVLTF. Looking up the rest from reference TRBV27 and TRBJ2-6 gives the full variable domain: EAQVTQNPRYLITVTGKKLTVTCSQNMNHEYMSWYRQDPGLGLRQIYYSMNVEVTDKGDVPEGYKVSRKEKRNFPLILESPSPNQTSLYFCASSHLAGGSSGANVLTFGAGSRLTVL.

The rearrangement links TRBV7-2 to TRBJ2-1, with 7 bases lining up with TRBD2. This CDR3 is 13 amino acids long. Germline assignment: CDR1 SGHTA and CDR2 FQGNSA. J gave up 7 bases and V 5 bases, and 5 bases lay outside the gene matches. The CDR3 bases are TGTGCCAGCAGCCAGAGCGGGAAAAATGAGCAGTTCTTC. Encoded protein: CASSQSGKNEQFF.

V usage is TRBV11-2 and J usage is TRBJ2-2, with 8 positions matching TRBD1. The germline V gene has CDR1 SGHAT and CDR2 FQNNGV. CDR3 length: 16 amino acids. V lost 4 bases to trimming and J lost 6 bases; unmatched junction nucleotides: 10. The CDR3 DNA is TGTGCCAGCAGCTGGAGGACAGGGTTGGACGCCGGGGAGCTGTTTTTT. Residues: CASSWRTGLDAGELFF.

This clone has only a few counts. The V call is TRBV30, the J call TRBJ2-2, with D possibly TRBD2 on 6 matching bases. The V gene lost 2 bases and the J gene lost 6 bases, with 10 bases spanning the gap. The CDR3 contains 13 residues. Germline CDR1 is GTSNPN and CDR2 is SVGIG (reference sequence). As DNA, the CDR3 is TGTGCCTGGAGTACGCGGGACGCCGGGGAGCTGTTTTTT. Amino acid sequence: CAWSTRDAGELFF.

The V and J genes are TRBV6-4 and TRBJ1-2; D is unclear. The CDR3 contains 10 residues. CDR1 is MRHNA and CDR2 is SNTAGT in the germline V gene. V was clipped by 2 bases and J by 7 bases, with 2 bases between them. The CDR3 coding sequence is TGTGCCAGCAGTGACCGTGGCTACACCTTC. Amino acids: CASSDRGYTF.

The chain has TRBV9 and TRBJ1-3, with D unclear. The V end was cut by 0 bases, the J end by 8 bases, with 9 bases between. Germline V gene sequence: CDR1 SGDLS, CDR2 YYNGEE. The CDR3 spans 13 residues. This chain's CDR3 is CASSVEVEDTIYF. The CDR3 bases are TGTGCCAGCAGCGTAGAGGTAGAGGACACCATATATTTT.

The chain combines TRBV7-2 with TRBJ2-1, with unresolved D. The CDR3 has 14 amino acids. In germline, CDR1 is SGHTA, CDR2 FQGNSA. Trimming stripped 1 base from V and 6 bases from J, with 10 bases between. Written as DNA, the CDR3 is TGTGCCAGCAGCTTAGATTTTCCCCTCAATGAGCAGTTCTTC. It yields the protein CASSLDFPLNEQFF.

In its sample, this clone was seen once. The J gene is TRBJ2-7, the V gene TRBV21-1; the table calls TRBD1, which could not be checked here. TRBV21-1 is a recognized pseudogene. There are 17 residues in the CDR3. DNA of the CDR3: TGTGCCAGCAGCAAAGCCCGGGACAGGGGGCCTATGGACGAGCAGTACTTC. It is translated as CASSKARDRGPMDEQYF.

This chain connects TRBV9 to TRBJ2-2; 9 nucleotides align to TRBD2. Germline CDR1 SGDLS, CDR2 YYNGEE. V lost 0 bases, J lost 6 bases, and 6 bases stayed unmatched. The CDR3 consists of 16 residues. CDR3 protein: CASSVGLAGPAGELFF. The CDR3, as DNA: TGTGCCAGCAGCGTAGGGCTAGCGGGGCCCGCCGGGGAGCTGTTTTTT.

V gene TRBV7-9 combines with J gene TRBJ2-3; tentatively, D is TRBD1 (5 bases). Germline V CDR1 and CDR2: SEHNR, FQNEAQ (reference sequence). The CDR3 contains 14 residues. Trimming removed 1 base from V and 3 bases from J, with 8 bases in between. CDR3 in amino acids: CASSLGGATDTQYF. The CDR3, as DNA: TGTGCCAGCAGCTTAGGGGGCGCGACAGATACGCAGTATTTT.

The chain has TRBV6-1 and TRBJ2-3; the match to TRBD2 covers 13 bases. This CDR3 contains 14 residues. CDR1 is MNHNS and CDR2 is SASEGT in the germline V gene. Unmatched junction bases numbered 1, after V lost 3 bases and J lost 7 bases. The CDR3 reads CASSEGLAGHTQYF. The CDR3 region has the DNA TGTGCCAGCAGTGAGGGACTAGCGGGACATACGCAGTATTTT.

This clone was observed a handful of times. The chain uses TRBV5-1 and TRBJ2-1; D remains unclear. The CDR3 totals 15 residues. The germline gives CDR1 SGHRS, CDR2 YFSETQ. The CDR3 is CAFFKQKAAYDEQFF. CDR3 bases: TGCGCTTTTTTCAAGCAGAAGGCGGCATACGATGAGCAGTTCTTC.